These 18 T cell receptor beta chains came from one sample sequenced in a study of blood T cells in healthy people across ages. The second PCR ran roughly 6 to 11 cycles with a sample-barcoded 5' primer and J-beta primers. Via MiXCR, TCRdb re-called the 5' RACE reads, giving one row per CDR3 protein. The sample yields over a million distinct CDR3 sequences, about 45% seen once. Sample: blood. These receptors came from a woman aged 18-30 years in good health.

The rearrangement joins TRBV21-1 to TRBJ1-1; TRBD1 reflects the table's D call only, with no check against the DNA. TRBV21-1 is a documented pseudogene. The CDR3 loop spans 15 amino acids. Written as DNA, the CDR3 is TGTGCCAGCAGCATAGGACAGAACCTGAACACTGAAGCTTTCTTT. Its protein product is CASSIGQNLNTEAFF.

This chain connects TRBV10-3 to TRBJ2-3; D ambiguous. CDR1 and CDR2 (germline): ENHRY, SYGVKD. V shed 9 bases and J shed 6 bases, with 7 bases lying between them. The CDR3 runs to 10 residues. CDR3 protein: CAIRTDTQYF. The CDR3 region has the DNA TGTGCCATACGTACTGATACGCAGTATTTT.

This clonotype was observed once. The V and J genes are TRBV20-1 and TRBJ2-7; 8 nucleotides match TRBD1. J gave up 7 bases and V 5 bases, and 10 bases lay outside the gene matches. The CDR3 is 13 residues long. Germline CDR1 and CDR2: DFQATT and SNEGSKA (reference sequence). In nucleotides, the CDR3 is TGCAGTGCTGTGGACAGGGTTTTGTATGAGCAGTACTTC. Translation: CSAVDRVLYEQYF.

The DNA of the CDR3 is TGTGCCAGCAGTGCGACAGAGCTAGGCTACACCTTC. The encoded protein is CASSATELGYTF. This sequence joins TRBV12-3 or TRBV12-4 and TRBJ1-2, with D perhaps matching TRBD1 (5 bases). V was shortened by 5 bases and J by 8 bases, with 12 bases between the two germline ends. The CDR3 contains 12 residues.

V and J are TRBV5-1 and TRBJ2-4; D may be TRBD1 or TRBD2 (5 bases each). The germline CDR1 and CDR2 sequences are SGHRS and YFSETQ. V was trimmed by 0 bases and J by 3 bases, leaving 10 bases between them. CDR3 length equals 15 residues. CDR3 loop: CASSLAGDLKNIQYF. The CDR3 DNA reads TGCGCCAGCAGCTTGGCCGGGGACCTCAAAAACATTCAGTACTTC.

This clonotype was detected ten times or more. The chain uses TRBV27 and TRBJ2-1; 7 positions match TRBD1. The CDR3 runs 17 residues. The J segment lost 4 bases and the V segment lost 2 bases, leaving 11 bases of the junction unmatched. Germline V gene lookup returns CDR1 MNHEY and CDR2 SMNVEV (reference sequence). The chain's CDR3 is CASSLRVQGTVYNEQFF. The CDR3 coding sequence is TGTGCCAGCAGTTTACGGGTCCAGGGGACAGTATACAATGAGCAGTTCTTC.

This clonotype was observed once. CDR3 sequence: CASTEGRTSGGSDTQYF. For the CDR3, the DNA is TGTGCCAGCACCGAAGGAAGGACTAGCGGGGGGTCAGATACGCAGTATTTT. This sequence joins TRBV25-1 and TRBJ2-3; 14 nucleotides agree with TRBD2. The CDR3 sequence is 17 residues long. Looked up from germline, CDR1 is MGHDK and CDR2 is SYGVNS. With 7 bases clipped from V and 4 bases from J, the junction kept 10 bases outside the gene matches. Complete variable domain (other parts from reference TRBV25-1 and TRBJ2-3): EADIYQTPRYLVIGTGKKITLECSQTMGHDKMYWYQQDPGMELHLIHYSYGVNSTEKGDLSSESTVSRIRTEHFPLTLESARPSHTSQYLCASTEGRTSGGSDTQYFGPGTRLTVL.

This clonotype was found once. V gene TRBV6-5 combines with J gene TRBJ2-7; 8 bases match TRBD1. The J segment lost 2 bases and the V segment lost 5 bases, leaving 8 bases of the junction unmatched. The CDR3 is 15 residues long. Looked up from germline, CDR1 is MNHEY and CDR2 is SVGAGI. This CDR3 is CASSPRGTGPYEQYF. CDR3 nucleotide sequence: TGTGCCAGCAGTCCCCGAGGGACAGGCCCCTACGAGCAGTACTTC.

The CDR3 coding sequence is TGTGCCAGCAGAGCCGGGACAGGCACAGATACGCAGTATTTT. Protein product: CASRAGTGTDTQYF. The J gene is TRBJ2-3, the V gene TRBV12-3 or TRBV12-4, with 7 bases matching TRBD1. The CDR3 consists of 14 residues. The V gene end was trimmed by 6 bases and the J gene end by 1 base; junction bases not matched to a gene: 4.

The chain joins TRBV11-2 to TRBJ2-7; possible D gene TRBD1, 6 bases. Trimming left V 5 bases short and J 2 bases short, with 13 bases between. Germline loops: CDR1 SGHAT, CDR2 FQNNGV. CDR3 length: 14 amino acids. The CDR3 coding sequence is TGTGCCAGCAGCAAAGAGTACAGGGCCTACGAGCAGTACTTC. Encoded protein: CASSKEYRAYEQYF. Drawing the rest from reference TRBV11-2 and TRBJ2-7, the complete variable domain is EAGVAQSPRYKIIEKRQSVAFWCNPISGHATLYWYQQILGQGPKLLIQFQNNGVVDDSQLPKDRFSAERLKGVDSTLKIQPAKLEDSAVYLCASSKEYRAYEQYFGPGTRLTVT.

This clonotype was recorded at least ten times. This sequence may be a read error, since a much larger clone differs from it by one base. The genes are TRBV18 and TRBJ2-7; D gene uncertain. Trimming took 8 bases from V and 3 from J, leaving 11 bases between them. Germline V lookup: CDR1 KGHSH, CDR2 LQKENI. CDR3 size: 12 residues. Here the CDR3 reads CASSPESYEQYF. CDR3 DNA sequence: TGTGCCAGCAGCCCCGAGAGCTACGAGCAGTACTTC.

This clonotype was observed a handful of times. The chain recombines TRBV10-3 with TRBJ2-3; 13 positions agree with TRBD2. The CDR3 contains 16 residues. Losses at the gene ends were 7 bases for V and 0 bases for J; bases not matched to a gene: 4. Germline V lookup: CDR1 ENHRY, CDR2 SYGVKD. CDR3 nucleotides: TGTGCCATCAAATCGGGACTAGCGGGGAGCACAGATACGCAGTATTTT. It translates to CAIKSGLAGSTDTQYF.

There are many counts of this clonotype. The V call is TRBV27, the J call TRBJ2-7; weak D call: TRBD1 (6 bases). Trimming removed 3 bases at V and 0 bases at J, with 9 bases between. This CDR3 comprises 14 residues. The germline V gene encodes CDR1 MNHEY and CDR2 SMNVEV (reference sequence). The CDR3 DNA reads as TGTGCCAGCAGTTTTACAGGGAGCTCCTACGAGCAGTACTTC. Amino acid sequence: CASSFTGSSYEQYF.

This clonotype came up a few times. The chain is built from TRBV20-1 and TRBJ2-7; D may match TRBD1 or TRBD2 (5 bases each). With 3 bases removed from V and 0 bases from J, the gap between germline ends came to 18 bases. The CDR3 length is 16 residues. Germline CDR1 DFQATT, CDR2 SNEGSKA (reference sequence). The CDR3 nucleotides read TGCAGTGCTAGGGGGCTTGTAGGGGAGTTCTCCTACGAGCAGTACTTC. As protein: CSARGLVGEFSYEQYF.

This clonotype has only a few counts. This chain joins TRBV3-1 and TRBJ2-2, with D tentatively TRBD1 (6 bases). Trimming pared 1 base from V and 2 bases from J, leaving 11 bases between. Looked up from germline, CDR1 is LGHDT and CDR2 is YNNKEL (reference sequence). The CDR3 totals 16 residues. The CDR3 nucleotides read TGTGCCAGCAGCCAAGTCGGGACAACAAACACCGGGGAGCTGTTTTTT. Translating gives CASSQVGTTNTGELFF.

The chain recombines TRBV7-2 with TRBJ1-2, with a tentative D call TRBD1 (6 bases). Germline V gene lookup returns CDR1 SGHTA and CDR2 FQGNSA. There are 12 residues in the CDR3. V lost 6 bases and J 7 bases, leaving 12 bases between the germline ends. CDR3 residues: CASSPQGTGYTF. CDR3 DNA: TGTGCCAGCAGTCCACAGGGTACTGGCTACACCTTC.

The rearrangement links TRBV5-1 to TRBJ2-3, with D possibly TRBD2 on 6 matching bases. V lost 3 bases to trimming and J lost 6 bases, with 17 bases between them. From germline, CDR1 is SGHRS and CDR2 YFSETQ. The CDR3 spans 15 residues. Here the CDR3 reads CASSSTTGVWDTQYF. As DNA, the CDR3 is TGCGCCAGCAGCTCCACGACGGGGGTTTGGGATACGCAGTATTTT.

V gene TRBV7-8 combines with J gene TRBJ1-1; D not certain. The CDR3 is made up of 14 amino acids. The V gene lost 6 bases and the J gene lost 1 base, with 12 bases spanning the gap. Germline V gene sequence: CDR1 SGHVS, CDR2 FQNEAQ. The CDR3, as DNA: TGTGCCAGCAGGTCTTTACAACGGAACACTGAAGCTTTCTTT. This codes for CASRSLQRNTEAFF.